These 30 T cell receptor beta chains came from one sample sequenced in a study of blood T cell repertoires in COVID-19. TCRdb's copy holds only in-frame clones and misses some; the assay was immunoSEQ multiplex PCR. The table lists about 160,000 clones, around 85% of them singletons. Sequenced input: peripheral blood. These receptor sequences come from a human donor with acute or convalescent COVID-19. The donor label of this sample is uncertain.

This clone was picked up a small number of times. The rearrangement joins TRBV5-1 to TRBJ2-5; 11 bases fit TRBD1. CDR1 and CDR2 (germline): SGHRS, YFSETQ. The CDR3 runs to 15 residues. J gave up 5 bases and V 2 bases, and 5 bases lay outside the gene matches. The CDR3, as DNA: TGCGCCAGCAGCTTCGGACAGGGGGCTGTTGAGACCCAGTACTTC. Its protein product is CASSFGQGAVETQYF. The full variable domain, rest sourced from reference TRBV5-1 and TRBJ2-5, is KAGVTQTPRYLIKTRGQQVTLSCSPISGHRSVSWYQQTPGQGLQFLFEYFSETQRNKGNFPGRFSGRQFSNSRSEMNVSTLELGDSALYLCASSFGQGAVETQYFGPGTRLLVL.

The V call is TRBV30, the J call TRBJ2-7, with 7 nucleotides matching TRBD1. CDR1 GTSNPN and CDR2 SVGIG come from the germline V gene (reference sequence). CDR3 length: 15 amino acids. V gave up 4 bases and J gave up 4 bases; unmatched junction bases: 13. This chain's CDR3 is CAWTPGQGVMYEQYF. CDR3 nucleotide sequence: TGTGCCTGGACCCCCGGCCAGGGGGTCATGTACGAGCAGTACTTC.

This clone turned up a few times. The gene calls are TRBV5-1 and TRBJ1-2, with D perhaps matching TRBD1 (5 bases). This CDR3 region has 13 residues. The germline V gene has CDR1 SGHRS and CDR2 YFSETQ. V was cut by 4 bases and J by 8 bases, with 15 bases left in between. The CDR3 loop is CASSPSGGEGYTF. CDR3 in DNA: TGCGCCAGCAGCCCCTCGGGAGGGGAGGGCTACACCTTC.

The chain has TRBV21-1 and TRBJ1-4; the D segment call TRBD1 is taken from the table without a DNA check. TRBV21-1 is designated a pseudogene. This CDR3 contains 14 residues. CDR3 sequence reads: CASSKQDRGEKLFF. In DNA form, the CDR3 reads TGTGCCAGCAGCAAACAGGACAGGGGTGAAAAACTGTTTTTT.

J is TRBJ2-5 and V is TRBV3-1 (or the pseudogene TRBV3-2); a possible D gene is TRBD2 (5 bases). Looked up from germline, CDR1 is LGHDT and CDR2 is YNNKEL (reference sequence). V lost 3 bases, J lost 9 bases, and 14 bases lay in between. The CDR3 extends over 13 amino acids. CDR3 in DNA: TGTGCCAGCAGCCAGGGAGAATTGGTGGCCCAGTACTTC. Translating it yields CASSQGELVAQYF.

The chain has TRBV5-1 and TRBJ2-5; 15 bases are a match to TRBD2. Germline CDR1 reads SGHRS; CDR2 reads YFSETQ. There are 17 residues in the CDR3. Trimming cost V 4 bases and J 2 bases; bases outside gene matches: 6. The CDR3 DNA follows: TGCGCCAGCAGCCTATCCGGGACTAGCGGGGGGCAAGAGACCCAGTACTTC. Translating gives CASSLSGTSGGQETQYF.

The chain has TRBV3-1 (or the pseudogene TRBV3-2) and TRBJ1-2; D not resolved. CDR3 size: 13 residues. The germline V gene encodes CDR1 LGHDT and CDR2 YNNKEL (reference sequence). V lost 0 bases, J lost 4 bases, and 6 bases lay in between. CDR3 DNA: TGTGCCAGCAGCCAAGAAAGCCCCTATGGCTACACCTTC. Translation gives CASSQESPYGYTF.

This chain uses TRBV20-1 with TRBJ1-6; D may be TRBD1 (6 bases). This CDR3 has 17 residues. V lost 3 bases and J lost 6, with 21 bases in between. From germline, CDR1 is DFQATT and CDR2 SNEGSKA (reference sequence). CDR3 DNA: TGCAGTGCTAGTGGGGGAGGGGGTCAGGGGTTTAATTCACCCCTCCACTTT. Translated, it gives CSASGGGGQGFNSPLHF.

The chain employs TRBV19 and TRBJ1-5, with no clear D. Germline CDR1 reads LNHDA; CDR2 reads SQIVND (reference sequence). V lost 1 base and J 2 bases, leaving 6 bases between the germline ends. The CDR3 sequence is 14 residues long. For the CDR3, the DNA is TGTGCCAGTAGTATAGGGGCTGGCAATCAGCCCCAGCATTTT. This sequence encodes CASSIGAGNQPQHF. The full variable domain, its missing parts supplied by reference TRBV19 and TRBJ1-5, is DGGITQSPKYLFRKEGQNVTLSCEQNLNHDAMYWYRQDPGQGLRLIYYSQIVNDFQKGDIAEGYSVSREKKESFPLTVTSAQKNPTAFYLCASSIGAGNQPQHFGDGTRLSIL.

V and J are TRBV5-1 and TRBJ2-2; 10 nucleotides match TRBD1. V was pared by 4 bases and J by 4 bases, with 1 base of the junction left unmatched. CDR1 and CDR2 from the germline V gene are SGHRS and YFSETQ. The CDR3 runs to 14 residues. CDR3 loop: CASSGQGGTGELFF. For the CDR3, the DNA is TGCGCCAGCAGCGGACAGGGGGGCACCGGGGAGCTGTTTTTT.

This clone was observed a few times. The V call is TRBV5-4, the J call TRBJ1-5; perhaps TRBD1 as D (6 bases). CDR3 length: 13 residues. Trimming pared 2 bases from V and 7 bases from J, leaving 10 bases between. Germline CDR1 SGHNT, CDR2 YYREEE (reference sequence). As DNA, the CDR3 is TGTGCCAGCAGCTTTCACAGGGAACAGCCCCAGCATTTT. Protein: CASSFHREQPQHF.

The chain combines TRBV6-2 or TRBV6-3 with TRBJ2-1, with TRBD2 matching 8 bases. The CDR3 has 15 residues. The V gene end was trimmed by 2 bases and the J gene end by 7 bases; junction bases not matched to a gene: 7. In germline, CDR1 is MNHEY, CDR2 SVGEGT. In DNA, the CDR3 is TGTGCCAGCAGTTACGGGACGGGGGGGCAAAATGAGCAGTTCTTC. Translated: CASSYGTGGQNEQFF.

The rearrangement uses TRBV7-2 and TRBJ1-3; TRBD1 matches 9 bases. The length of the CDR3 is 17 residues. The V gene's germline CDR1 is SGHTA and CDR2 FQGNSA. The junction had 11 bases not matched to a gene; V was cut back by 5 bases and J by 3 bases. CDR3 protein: CASSPALQGARGNTIYF. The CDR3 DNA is TGTGCCAGCAGCCCGGCCTTACAGGGGGCGCGTGGAAACACCATATATTTT.

The CDR3 spells CATSRGTLSYNEQFF. The CDR3 region has the DNA TGTGCCACCAGCAGAGGGACACTCTCCTACAATGAGCAGTTCTTC. The rearrangement uses TRBV15 and TRBJ2-1, with D perhaps matching TRBD1 (5 bases). This CDR3 spans 15 amino acids. The V end was cut by 1 base, the J end by 0 bases, with 7 bases between. CDR1 LNHNV and CDR2 YYDKDF come from the germline V gene (reference sequence).

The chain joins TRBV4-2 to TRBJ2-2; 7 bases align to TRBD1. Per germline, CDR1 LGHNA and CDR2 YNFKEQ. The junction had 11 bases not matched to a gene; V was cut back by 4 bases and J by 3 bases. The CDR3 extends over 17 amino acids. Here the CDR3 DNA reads TGTGCCAGCAGCCGGGACAGACAGGGACGGTACACCGGGGAGCTGTTTTTT. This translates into CASSRDRQGRYTGELFF.

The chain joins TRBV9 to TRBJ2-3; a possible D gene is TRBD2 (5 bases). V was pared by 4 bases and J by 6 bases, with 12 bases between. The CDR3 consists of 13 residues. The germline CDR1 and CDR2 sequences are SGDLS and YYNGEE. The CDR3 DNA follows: TGTGCCAGCAGCCCTTTCGGGGTTGATACGCAGTATTTT. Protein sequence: CASSPFGVDTQYF.

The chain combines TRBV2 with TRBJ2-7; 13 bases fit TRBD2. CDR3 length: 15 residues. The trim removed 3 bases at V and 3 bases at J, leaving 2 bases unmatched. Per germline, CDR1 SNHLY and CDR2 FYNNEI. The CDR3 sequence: CASSDWTSGSYEQYF. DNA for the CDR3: TGTGCCAGCAGTGATTGGACTAGCGGGAGCTACGAGCAGTACTTC.

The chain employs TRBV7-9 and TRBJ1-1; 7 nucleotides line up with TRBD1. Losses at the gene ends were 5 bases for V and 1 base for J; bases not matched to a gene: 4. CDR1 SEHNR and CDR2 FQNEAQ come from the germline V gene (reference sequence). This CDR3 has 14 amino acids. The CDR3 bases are TGTGCCAGCAGCGGACGGGACAGGAACACTGAAGCTTTCTTT. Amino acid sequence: CASSGRDRNTEAFF.

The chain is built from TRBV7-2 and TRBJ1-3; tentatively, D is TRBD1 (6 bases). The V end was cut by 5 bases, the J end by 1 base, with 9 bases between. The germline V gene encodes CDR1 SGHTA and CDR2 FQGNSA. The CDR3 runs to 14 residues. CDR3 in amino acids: CASSLDRSGNTIYF. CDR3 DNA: TGTGCCAGCAGCCTCGACAGGTCTGGAAACACCATATATTTT.

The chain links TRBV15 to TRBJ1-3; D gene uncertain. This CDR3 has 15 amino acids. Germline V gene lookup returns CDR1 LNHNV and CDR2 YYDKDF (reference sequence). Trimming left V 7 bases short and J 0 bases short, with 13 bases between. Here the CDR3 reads CATTPDGSSGNTIYF. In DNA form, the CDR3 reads TGTGCCACCACCCCGGACGGGAGCTCTGGAAACACCATATATTTT.

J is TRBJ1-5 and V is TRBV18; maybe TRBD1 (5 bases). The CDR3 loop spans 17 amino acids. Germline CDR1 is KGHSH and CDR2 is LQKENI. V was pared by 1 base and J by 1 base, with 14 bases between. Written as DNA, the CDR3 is TGTGCCAGCTCACCACGAGGGACTACGGGGAGCAATCAGCCCCAGCATTTT. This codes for CASSPRGTTGSNQPQHF.

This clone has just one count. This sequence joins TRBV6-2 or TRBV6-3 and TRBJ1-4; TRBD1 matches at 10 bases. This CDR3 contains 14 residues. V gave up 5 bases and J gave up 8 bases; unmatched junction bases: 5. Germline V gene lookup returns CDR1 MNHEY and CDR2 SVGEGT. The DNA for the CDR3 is TGTGCCAGCAGTGACAGGGGGCGATTGGAAAAACTGTTTTTT. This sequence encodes CASSDRGRLEKLFF.

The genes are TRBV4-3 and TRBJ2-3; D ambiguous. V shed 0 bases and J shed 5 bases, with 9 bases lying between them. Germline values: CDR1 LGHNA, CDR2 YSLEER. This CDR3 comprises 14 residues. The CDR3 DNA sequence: TGCGCCAGCAGCCAAGATTCACTTGTAGATACGCAGTATTTT. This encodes CASSQDSLVDTQYF.

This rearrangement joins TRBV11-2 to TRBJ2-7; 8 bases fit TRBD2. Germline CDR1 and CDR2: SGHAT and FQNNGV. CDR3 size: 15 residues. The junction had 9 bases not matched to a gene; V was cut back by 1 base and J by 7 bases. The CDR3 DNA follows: TGTGCCAGCAGCTTAGGACGGGGGGGCCTAGGTGAGCAGTACTTC. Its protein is CASSLGRGGLGEQYF.

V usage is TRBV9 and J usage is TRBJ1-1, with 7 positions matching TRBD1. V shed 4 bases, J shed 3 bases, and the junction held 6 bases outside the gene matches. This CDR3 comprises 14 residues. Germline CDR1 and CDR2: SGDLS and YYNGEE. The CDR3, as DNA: TGTGCCAGCAGCCCCAGGACAGGTTACACTGAAGCTTTCTTT. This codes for CASSPRTGYTEAFF.

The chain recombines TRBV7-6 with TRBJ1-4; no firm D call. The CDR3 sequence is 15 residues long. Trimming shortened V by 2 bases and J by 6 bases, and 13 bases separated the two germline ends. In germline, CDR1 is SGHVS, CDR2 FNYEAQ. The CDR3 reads CASSLSDKIYEKLFF. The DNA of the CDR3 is TGTGCCAGCAGCTTAAGTGACAAGATTTATGAAAAACTGTTTTTT.

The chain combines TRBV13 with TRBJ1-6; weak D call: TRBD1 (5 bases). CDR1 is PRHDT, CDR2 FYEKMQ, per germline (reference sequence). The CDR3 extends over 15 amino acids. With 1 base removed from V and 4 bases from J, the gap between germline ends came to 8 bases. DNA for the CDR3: TGTGCCAGCAGCTTAGAGCAGGGATATAATTCACCCCTCCACTTT. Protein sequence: CASSLEQGYNSPLHF.

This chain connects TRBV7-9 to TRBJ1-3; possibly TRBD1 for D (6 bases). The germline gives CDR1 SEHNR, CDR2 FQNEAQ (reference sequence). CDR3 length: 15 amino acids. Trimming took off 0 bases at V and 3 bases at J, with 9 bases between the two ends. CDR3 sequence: CASSLAGADGNTIYF. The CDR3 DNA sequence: TGTGCCAGCAGCTTAGCGGGGGCGGATGGAAACACCATATATTTT.

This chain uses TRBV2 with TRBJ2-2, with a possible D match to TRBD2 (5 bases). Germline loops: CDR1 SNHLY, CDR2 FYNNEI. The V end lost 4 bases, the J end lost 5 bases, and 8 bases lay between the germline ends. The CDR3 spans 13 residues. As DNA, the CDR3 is TGTGCCAGCAGTGGAGGGCGGACCGGGGAGCTGTTTTTT. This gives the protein CASSGGRTGELFF.

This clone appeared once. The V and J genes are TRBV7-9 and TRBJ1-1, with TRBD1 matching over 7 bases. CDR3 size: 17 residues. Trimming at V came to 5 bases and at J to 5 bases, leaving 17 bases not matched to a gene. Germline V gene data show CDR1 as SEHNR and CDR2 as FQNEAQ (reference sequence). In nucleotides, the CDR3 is TGTGCCAGCAGCCAATCGAACGAGGGGGCGAGGGGGACTGAAGCTTTCTTT. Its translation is CASSQSNEGARGTEAFF.